The 26 T cell receptor beta chains presented below share a single source sample, sequenced in a study of cytomegalovirus exposure and HLA in healthy donors. Only in-frame clones appear in the TCRdb table, and some are missing; sequencing was by immunoSEQ multiplex PCR. Of 80,000 to 100,000 clones in the sample, about 90% are singletons; the top ten hold 5.5% to 7%. Sequencing was done on a sample of PBMCs. These receptors were obtained from a man aged 18 to 29 in good health and CMV-seropositive.

This clone was seen a single time. V and J are TRBV18 and TRBJ2-1; D unresolved. The CDR3 contains 17 residues. Between the trimmed V and J ends, which lost 7 bases and 2 bases, there was a span of 21 bases. Germline assignment: CDR1 KGHSH and CDR2 LQKENI. CDR3 loop: CASYRNFVQTPYNEQFF. CDR3 nucleotide sequence: TGTGCCAGCTACCGTAATTTCGTACAGACCCCCTACAATGAGCAGTTCTTC.

The V call is TRBV10-3, the J call TRBJ1-5; a weak D match, TRBD1 (5 bases). The CDR3 extends over 15 amino acids. Trimming cost V 6 bases and J 6 bases, with 18 bases left between them. CDR1 and CDR2 from the germline V gene are ENHRY and SYGVKD. The DNA for the CDR3 is TGTGCCATCAGCGCGTCTTTAGGGGCGCGTCAGCCCCAGCATTTT. This translates into CAISASLGARQPQHF.

This clone has more than one count but fewer than ten. The chain couples TRBV7-2 to TRBJ1-1; D perhaps matches TRBD1 (6 bases). Germline V gene sequence: CDR1 SGHTA, CDR2 FQGNSA. The V gene lost 3 bases and the J gene lost 1 base, with 12 bases spanning the gap. This CDR3 spans 15 amino acids. The CDR3 DNA sequence: TGTGCCAGCAGCTTCCCTCTACAGGGGAACACTGAAGCTTTCTTT. Its protein product is CASSFPLQGNTEAFF. The whole variable domain, filled in from reference TRBV7-2 and TRBJ1-1, reads GAGVSQSPSNKVTEKGKDVELRCDPISGHTALYWYRQSLGQGLEFLIYFQGNSAPDKSGLPSDRFSAERTGGSVSTLTIQRTQQEDSAVYLCASSFPLQGNTEAFFGQGTRLTVV.

The CDR3 DNA reads as TGCGCCAGCAGTTGGTCCGGTAGCAATCAGCCCCAGCATTTT. This gives the protein CASSWSGSNQPQHF. The V gene is TRBV4-1, the J gene TRBJ1-5; D uncertain. The CDR3 consists of 14 residues. CDR1 and CDR2 (germline): MGHRA, YSYEKL. Trimming shortened V by 6 bases and J by 0 bases, and 9 bases separated the two germline ends.

The rearrangement joins TRBV18 to TRBJ2-5, with D perhaps TRBD2 (5 bases). V was shortened by 2 bases and J by 2 bases, with 6 bases between the two germline ends. The CDR3 extends over 13 amino acids. Germline-derived CDR1 and CDR2 are KGHSH and LQKENI. In DNA form, the CDR3 reads TGTGCCAGCTCACCAGGGGAGCAAGAGACCCAGTACTTC. Encoded protein: CASSPGEQETQYF.

This clone was seen only a few times. This chain uses TRBV6-6 with TRBJ2-1; D is unclear. V was clipped by 2 bases and J by 5 bases, with 10 bases between them. This CDR3 comprises 14 residues. Per the germline V gene, CDR1 is MNHNY and CDR2 is SVGAGI (reference sequence). CDR3 bases: TGTGCCAGCAGTTACCCCGAGGCACACAATGAGCAGTTCTTC. It yields the protein CASSYPEAHNEQFF.

This clone was recorded once. The chain combines TRBV29-1 with TRBJ1-2; 7 bases agree with TRBD1. The CDR3 contains 13 residues. With 1 base clipped from V and 8 bases from J, the junction kept 7 bases outside the gene matches. CDR1 and CDR2 (germline): SQVTM, ANQGSEA. The CDR3 DNA reads as TGCAGCGTTGAAGTATCACAGGGGTACGGCTACACCTTC. This sequence encodes CSVEVSQGYGYTF.

The count of this clone is one. The chain carries TRBV27 and TRBJ2-2, with D possibly matching TRBD1 (5 bases). Per germline, CDR1 MNHEY and CDR2 SMNVEV (reference sequence). This CDR3 comprises 13 residues. V was pared by 2 bases and J by 11 bases, with 12 bases between. The CDR3 loop reads CASSLSGARELFF. The CDR3, as DNA: TGTGCCAGCAGTTTAAGTGGGGCGCGTGAGCTGTTTTTT.

The CDR3 loop is CASSRTDTEWGTQYF. CDR3 DNA sequence: TGCGCCAGCAGTCGGACGGACACCGAATGGGGGACCCAGTACTTC. The V call is TRBV5-1, the J call TRBJ2-5; D is perhaps TRBD1 (5 bases). V was trimmed by 5 bases and J by 7 bases, leaving 21 bases between them. The CDR3 is 15 amino acids. Germline V gives CDR1 SGHRS, CDR2 YFSETQ.

V is TRBV7-2 and J is TRBJ2-2; the D is unclear. CDR3 length: 14 residues. Trimming removed 0 bases from V and 2 bases from J, with 4 bases in between. The germline gives CDR1 SGHTA, CDR2 FQGNSA. The CDR3 nucleotides read TGTGCCAGCAGCTTAGCCCCAAACACCGGGGAGCTGTTTTTT. Its translation is CASSLAPNTGELFF.

This clone has just a few counts. J is TRBJ1-1 and V is TRBV11-2; D is unresolved. The V gene lost 2 bases and the J gene lost 6 bases, with 16 bases spanning the gap. This CDR3 contains 15 residues. Germline V CDR1 and CDR2: SGHAT, FQNNGV. CDR3: CASSLSFGGKSEAFF. CDR3 in DNA: TGTGCCAGCAGCTTATCGTTTGGCGGGAAGTCTGAAGCTTTCTTT. Looking up the rest from reference TRBV11-2 and TRBJ1-1 gives the full variable domain: EAGVAQSPRYKIIEKRQSVAFWCNPISGHATLYWYQQILGQGPKLLIQFQNNGVVDDSQLPKDRFSAERLKGVDSTLKIQPAKLEDSAVYLCASSLSFGGKSEAFFGQGTRLTVV.

This clone has a single count. The CDR3 sequence is CASSTGTSGASTDTQYF. The CDR3 nucleotides read TGCGCCAGCAGCACCGGGACTAGCGGGGCTAGCACAGATACGCAGTATTTT. The V call is TRBV5-1, the J call TRBJ2-3; 13 nucleotides align to TRBD2. Germline CDR1 and CDR2: SGHRS and YFSETQ. The CDR3 has 17 amino acids. V was pared by 4 bases and J by 0 bases, with 5 bases of the junction left unmatched.

This chain links TRBV2 with TRBJ1-5; 8 bases match TRBD1. CDR1 and CDR2 from the germline V gene are SNHLY and FYNNEI. Germline trimming cut 4 bases from V and 4 bases from J; bases unmatched to any gene: 3. The CDR3 has 14 residues. The CDR3 loop is CASSVNRGNQPQHF. The DNA for the CDR3 is TGTGCCAGCAGTGTTAACAGGGGGAATCAGCCCCAGCATTTT.

This clone was picked up one time. This chain connects TRBV6-1 to TRBJ1-1, with D hard to call. The V end was cut by 2 bases, the J end by 4 bases, with 11 bases between. The CDR3 covers 14 residues. The germline gives CDR1 MNHNS, CDR2 SASEGT. In nucleotides, the CDR3 is TGTGCCAGCAGTGAACGACTGGCGGGCACTGAAGCTTTCTTT. This sequence encodes CASSERLAGTEAFF.

The gene calls are TRBV5-4 and TRBJ1-2; D is perhaps TRBD1 (6 bases). Germline assignment: CDR1 SGHNT and CDR2 YYREEE (reference sequence). The V end was cut by 4 bases, the J end by 0 bases, with 10 bases between. CDR3 size: 14 residues. The CDR3 region is CASSAGTTNYGYTF. CDR3 DNA sequence: TGTGCCAGCAGCGCCGGGACAACTAACTATGGCTACACCTTC.

This clone was detected once. The V gene is TRBV29-1, the J gene TRBJ2-3; 12 bases are shared with TRBD2. Germline V gives CDR1 SQVTM, CDR2 ANQGSEA. The CDR3 has 16 residues. V was pared by 7 bases and J by 6 bases, with 14 bases of the junction left unmatched. CDR3 nucleotides: TGCAGCGCCCTTACAGGGCTAGCGGGAGGGAGGGATACGCAGTATTTT. It codes for CSALTGLAGGRDTQYF.

The genes are TRBV29-1 and TRBJ2-7, with 13 bases identical to TRBD2. Trimming took 5 bases from V and 0 from J; bases not matched to a gene: 4. The germline V gene has CDR1 SQVTM and CDR2 ANQGSEA. This CDR3 is built from 15 residues. The CDR3 bases are TGCAGCGTTAAGGGACTAGCGGGGAGCTCCTACGAGCAGTACTTC. Its protein product is CSVKGLAGSSYEQYF.

The count of this clone is one. This chain uses TRBV5-1 with TRBJ2-4, with a possible D match to TRBD2 (5 bases). CDR1 is SGHRS and CDR2 is YFSETQ in the germline V gene. Trimming stripped 4 bases from V and 9 bases from J, with 23 bases between. This CDR3 comprises 16 residues. The CDR3 sequence is CASSLAGPLIDGIQYF. The CDR3 coding sequence is TGCGCCAGCAGCCTAGCCGGGCCCCTCATCGATGGCATTCAGTACTTC.

The V call is TRBV6-6, the J call TRBJ2-7; TRBD1 agrees at 9 bases. The CDR3 length is 16 residues. Per the germline V gene, CDR1 is MNHNY and CDR2 is SVGAGI (reference sequence). With V trimmed by 2 bases and J by 0 bases, 5 bases remained unmatched. For the CDR3, the DNA is TGTGCCAGCAGTTACCCGGGACAGGGTCCCTCCTACGAGCAGTACTTC. Protein product: CASSYPGQGPSYEQYF.

The gene calls are TRBV4-3 and TRBJ1-2; D is undetermined. Per germline, CDR1 LGHNA and CDR2 YSLEER. The CDR3 consists of 15 residues. V gave up 0 bases and J gave up 4 bases, with 12 bases separating them. This chain's CDR3 is CASSQDIREVYGYTF. In DNA form, the CDR3 reads TGCGCCAGCAGCCAAGATATAAGGGAGGTCTATGGCTACACCTTC.

The rearrangement uses TRBV4-1 and TRBJ1-5; D may be TRBD1 (6 bases). V was cut by 1 base and J by 2 bases, with 15 bases left in between. The germline V gene encodes CDR1 MGHRA and CDR2 YSYEKL. CDR3 length: 17 residues. The CDR3 DNA reads TGCGCCAGCAGCCAAGTTGGTCTCAGGGGAGGCAATCAGCCCCAGCATTTT. Amino acids: CASSQVGLRGGNQPQHF.

This clone has a single count. The chain is built from TRBV11-2 and TRBJ1-2; D may be TRBD1 (5 bases). Germline CDR1 is SGHAT and CDR2 is FQNNGV. V was trimmed by 1 base and J by 8 bases, leaving 11 bases between them. This CDR3 contains 13 residues. The CDR3 reads CASSLGGAGGYTF. The CDR3 DNA follows: TGTGCCAGCAGCTTAGGTGGGGCGGGGGGCTACACCTTC.

V usage is TRBV7-3 and J usage is TRBJ2-1, with 9 bases matching TRBD2. This CDR3 is 15 amino acids long. After removal of 4 bases from V and 2 bases from J, the junction contained 3 bases not matched to a gene. Germline V gene sequence: CDR1 SGHTA, CDR2 FQGTGA. The CDR3 loop is CASSSRLAAYNEQFF. The CDR3 DNA reads as TGTGCCAGCAGCTCCCGACTAGCGGCCTACAATGAGCAGTTCTTC.

The V call is TRBV11-2, the J call TRBJ2-1; TRBD2 agrees at 8 bases. V shed 4 bases and J 10 bases; nucleotides not matched to a gene: 6. This CDR3 region has 13 residues. Looked up from germline, CDR1 is SGHAT and CDR2 is FQNNGV. CDR3 nucleotides: TGTGCCAGCAGCTCGAGCCAGCGGGGGGAGCAGTTCTTC. This codes for CASSSSQRGEQFF.

The chain combines TRBV19 with TRBJ2-5; 12 bases are a match to TRBD1. In germline, CDR1 is LNHDA, CDR2 SQIVND (reference sequence). The CDR3 consists of 16 residues. Unmatched junction bases numbered 5, after V lost 2 bases and J lost 4 bases. For the CDR3, the DNA is TGTGCCAGTAGTATAATGGGACAGGGGGCGCGAGAGACCCAGTACTTC. Its translation is CASSIMGQGARETQYF.

The gene calls are TRBV6-5 and TRBJ2-7; possible D gene TRBD1, 6 bases. The CDR3 has 14 residues. V was trimmed by 5 bases and J by 3 bases, leaving 14 bases between them. Germline V CDR1 and CDR2: MNHEY, SVGAGI. CDR3: CASSRQVTGYEQYF. DNA of the CDR3: TGTGCCAGCAGTCGACAGGTCACGGGCTACGAGCAGTACTTC.